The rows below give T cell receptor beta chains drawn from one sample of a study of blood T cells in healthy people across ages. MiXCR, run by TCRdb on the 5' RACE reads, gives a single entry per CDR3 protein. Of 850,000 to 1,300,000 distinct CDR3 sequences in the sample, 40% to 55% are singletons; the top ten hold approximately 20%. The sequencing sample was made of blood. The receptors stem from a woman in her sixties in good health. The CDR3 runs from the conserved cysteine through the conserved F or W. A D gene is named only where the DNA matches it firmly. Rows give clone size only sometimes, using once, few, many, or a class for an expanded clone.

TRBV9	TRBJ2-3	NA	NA	TGTGCCAGCAGCGGTGCTTACGGGGATACGCAGTATTTT	CASSGAYGDTQYF
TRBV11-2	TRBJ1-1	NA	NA	TGTGCCAGCAGCTTAGCCGACAGACCTTTCTTT	CASSLADRPFF
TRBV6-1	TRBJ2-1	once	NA	TGTGCCAGCAGTGAGGAGACAGGCCTGAGGTTGTACAATGAGCAGTTCTTC	CASSEETGLRLYNEQFF
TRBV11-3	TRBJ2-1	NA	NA	TGTGCCAGCAGCCGGGGATCTCGCTCCTACAATGAGCAGTTCTTC	CASSRGSRSYNEQFF
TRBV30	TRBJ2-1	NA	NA	TGTGCCTGGAGTCAGGCCAATGAGCAGTTCTTC	CAWSQANEQFF
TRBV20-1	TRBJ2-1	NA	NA	TGCAGTGCTAGAGATCATCATGAGCAGTTCTTC	CSARDHHEQFF
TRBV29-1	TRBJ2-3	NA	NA	TGCAGCGTCGGAGGAGAGTTGGGTACAGATACGCAGTATTTT	CSVGGELGTDTQYF
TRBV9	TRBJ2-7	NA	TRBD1	TGTGCCAGCAGCGTAGTCCCCGGGACAGGGGGTTACAACGAGCAGTACTTC	CASSVVPGTGGYNEQYF
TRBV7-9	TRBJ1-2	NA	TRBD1	TGTGCCAGCAGCTTTTCACAGGGGGCAGGTGGCTACACCTTC	CASSFSQGAGGYTF
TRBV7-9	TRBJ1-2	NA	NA	TGTGCCAGCAGCTTAGAACCGGGATCCTCCGACAGATTCAACTATGGCTACACCTTC	CASSLEPGSSDRFNYGYTF
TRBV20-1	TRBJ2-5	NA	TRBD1	TGCAGTGCTAGAGTCGGGACAGGGGTAGGGGAGCAGTACTTC	CSARVGTGVGEQYF
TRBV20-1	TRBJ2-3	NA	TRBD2	TGCAGTGCTGAGCGGGAGAGGCCAGATACGCAGTATTTT	CSAERERPDTQYF
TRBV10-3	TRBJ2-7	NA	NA	TGTGCCATCAGTGAGCCGAGTGAGACGGTGTACTACGAGCAGTACTTC	CAISEPSETVYYEQYF
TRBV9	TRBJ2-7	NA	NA	TGTGCCAGCAGCGTATCCCCGCGGGGCGAGCAGTACTTC	CASSVSPRGEQYF
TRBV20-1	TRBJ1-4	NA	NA	TGCAGTGCTAGAGAGCAGGTTAATGAAAAACTGTTTTTT	CSAREQVNEKLFF
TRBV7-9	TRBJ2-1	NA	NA	TGTGCCAGCAGCTCCCCGAACCGGGACTACAATGAGCAGTTCTTC	CASSSPNRDYNEQFF
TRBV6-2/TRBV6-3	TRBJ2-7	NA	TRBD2	TGTGCCAGCAGAAACCCAGCGGGGCGACGGGAGCAGTACTTC	CASRNPAGRREQYF
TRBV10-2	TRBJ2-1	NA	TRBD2	TGCGCCAGCAGTGAGATTAGCGGGAGCAATGAGCAGTTCTTC	CASSEISGSNEQFF
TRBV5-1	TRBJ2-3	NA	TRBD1	TGCGCCAGCAGTGGACATGGACAGGCCACAGATACGCAGTATTTT	CASSGHGQATDTQYF
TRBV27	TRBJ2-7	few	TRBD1	TGTGCCAGCAGAGACAGGGGACCCTCCTACGAGCAGTACTTC	CASRDRGPSYEQYF
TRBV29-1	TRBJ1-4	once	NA	TGCAGCGTGCAACAGGGCTACGGTGAAAAACTGTTTTTT	CSVQQGYGEKLFF
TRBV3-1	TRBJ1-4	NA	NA	TGTGCCAGCAGCCGGACAATCGGGAAGGGGGGAACTAATGAAAAACTGTTTTTT	CASSRTIGKGGTNEKLFF
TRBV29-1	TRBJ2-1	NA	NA	TGCAGCTCACGGAGGAGTGCCGGGACCAACAATGAGCAGTTCTTC	CSSRRSAGTNNEQFF
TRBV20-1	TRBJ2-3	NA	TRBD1	TGCAGTGCTGGGGGGACAGGGGGCACAGATACGCAGTATTTT	CSAGGTGGTDTQYF
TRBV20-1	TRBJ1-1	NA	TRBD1	TGCAGCGCTGGACAGGGTGGGACTGAAGCTTTCTTT	CSAGQGGTEAFF
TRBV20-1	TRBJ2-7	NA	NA	TGCAGTGCCGAGCGGGCAGGGGGCTCCTACGAGCAGTACTTC	CSAERAGGSYEQYF
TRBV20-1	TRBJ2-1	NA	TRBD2	TGCAGTGCTAGGCCCCTTGGGACATCCGTGGGGGGACTAGCGGACTACAATGAGCAGTTCTTC	CSARPLGTSVGGLADYNEQFF
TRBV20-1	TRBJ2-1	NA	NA	TGCAGTGCTAGACCACCCGGGCGGGGTGAGCAGTTCTTC	CSARPPGRGEQFF
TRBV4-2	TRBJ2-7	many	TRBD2	TGTGCCAGCAGCCAGAGCGGGGGCTCCTACGAGCAGTACTTC	CASSQSGGSYEQYF
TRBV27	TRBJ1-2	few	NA	TGTGCCAGCAGTTTAAGGAGGGGGATCAGCTATGGCTACACCTTC	CASSLRRGISYGYTF
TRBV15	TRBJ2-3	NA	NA	TGTGCCACCAGCAGTTGGGGATCGGGACCGAGCACAGATACGCAGTATTTT	CATSSWGSGPSTDTQYF
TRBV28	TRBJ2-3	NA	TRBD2	TGTGCCAGCAGTTTTCCTAGCGGGATAGGAGATACGCAGTATTTT	CASSFPSGIGDTQYF
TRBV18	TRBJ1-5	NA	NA	TGTGCCAGCTCACGGCCCGCGGGGGCTAGCAATCAGCCCCAGCATTTT	CASSRPAGASNQPQHF
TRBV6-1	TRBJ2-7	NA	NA	TGTGCCAGCAGTGAATTTAGGGCCGATTCCTACGAGCAGTACTTC	CASSEFRADSYEQYF
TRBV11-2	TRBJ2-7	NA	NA	TGTGCCAGCAGCTTAAGCGGCAGCCTGCGTTTCTACGAGCAGTACTTC	CASSLSGSLRFYEQYF
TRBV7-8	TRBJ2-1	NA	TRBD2	TGTGCCAGCAGCCCACAACTAGCGGGAGGCAATGAGCAGTTCTTC	CASSPQLAGGNEQFF
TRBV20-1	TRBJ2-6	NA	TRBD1	TGCAGTGCTCGGACAGGGGCTGGGACCAACGTCCTGACTTTC	CSARTGAGTNVLTF
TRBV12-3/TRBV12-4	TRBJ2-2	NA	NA	TGTGCCAGCAGTCCAGGGGACGGGGAGCTGTTTTTT	CASSPGDGELFF
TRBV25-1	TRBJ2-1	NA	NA	TGTGTCAGCAGTGAGAGGGTAGGAGGGACTGAGCAGTTCTTC	CVSSERVGGTEQFF
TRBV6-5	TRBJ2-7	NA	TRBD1	TGTGCCAGCAGTTACTCTCCGACAGGGGCCTCCTACGAGCAGTACTTC	CASSYSPTGASYEQYF
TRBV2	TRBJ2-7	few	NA	TGTGCCAGCATTGGGAGCGAGCAGTACTTC	CASIGSEQYF
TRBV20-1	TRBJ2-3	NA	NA	TGCAGTGCTAGAGCTTTAAAGACTAGGAGCACAGATACGCAGTATTTT	CSARALKTRSTDTQYF
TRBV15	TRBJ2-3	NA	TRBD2	TGTGCCACCAGCAGAGATGGGGACTACACAGATACGCAGTATTTT	CATSRDGDYTDTQYF
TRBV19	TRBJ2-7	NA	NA	TGTGCCAGTAGTAGACTACTCAACTACGAGCAGTACTTC	CASSRLLNYEQYF
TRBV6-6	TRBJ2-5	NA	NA	TGTGCCAGCAATGAGGGGTACCAAGAGACCCAGTACTTC	CASNEGYQETQYF
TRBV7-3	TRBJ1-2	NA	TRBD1	TGTGCCAGCAGCGTGGGACAGAGAGCTTATGGCTACACCTTC	CASSVGQRAYGYTF
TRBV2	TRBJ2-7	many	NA	TGTGCCAGCAGTGACAGTTCCTACGAGCAGTACTTC	CASSDSSYEQYF
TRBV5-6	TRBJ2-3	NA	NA	TGTGCCAGCACCCCCAGGGGGGTCGGTATCCCAGATACGCAGTATTTT	CASTPRGVGIPDTQYF
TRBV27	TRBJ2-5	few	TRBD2	TGTGCCAGCAGTTTCCTGACTAGCGGGAGGATGAGGGAGACCCAGTACTTC	CASSFLTSGRMRETQYF
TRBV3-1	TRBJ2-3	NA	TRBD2	TGTGCCAGCAGCCTACCGAGCGGGGTGAGCACAGATACGCAGTATTTT	CASSLPSGVSTDTQYF
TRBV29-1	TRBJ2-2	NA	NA	TGCAGCGTTGCGTTTAGAGGGGGGCCCGGGGAGCTGTTTTTT	CSVAFRGGPGELFF
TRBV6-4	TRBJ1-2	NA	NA	TGTGCCAGCAGTGAAAAAGCTAACTATGGCTACACCTTC	CASSEKANYGYTF
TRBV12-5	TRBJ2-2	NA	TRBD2	TGTGCTAGTGGAAGACAAGGGGCCAAGACTAGCGGGAGGGCCCGCACCGGGGAGCTGTTTTTT	CASGRQGAKTSGRARTGELFF
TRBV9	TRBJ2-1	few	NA	TGTGCCAGCAGCGAAACCAATGAGCAGTTCTTC	CASSETNEQFF